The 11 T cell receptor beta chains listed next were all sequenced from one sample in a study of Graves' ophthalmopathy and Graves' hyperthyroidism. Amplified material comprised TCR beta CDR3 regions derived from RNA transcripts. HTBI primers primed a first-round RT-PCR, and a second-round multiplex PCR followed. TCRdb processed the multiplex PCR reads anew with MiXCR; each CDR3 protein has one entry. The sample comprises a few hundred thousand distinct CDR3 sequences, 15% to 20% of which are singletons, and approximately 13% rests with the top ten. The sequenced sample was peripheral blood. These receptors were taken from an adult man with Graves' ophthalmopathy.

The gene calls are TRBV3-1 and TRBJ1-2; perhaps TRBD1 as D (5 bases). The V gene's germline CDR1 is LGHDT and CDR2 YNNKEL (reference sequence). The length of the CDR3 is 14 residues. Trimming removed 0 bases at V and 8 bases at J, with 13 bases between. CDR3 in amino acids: CASSQDSGRAGYTF. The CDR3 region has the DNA TGTGCCAGCAGCCAAGATTCGGGACGTGCCGGCTACACCTTC.

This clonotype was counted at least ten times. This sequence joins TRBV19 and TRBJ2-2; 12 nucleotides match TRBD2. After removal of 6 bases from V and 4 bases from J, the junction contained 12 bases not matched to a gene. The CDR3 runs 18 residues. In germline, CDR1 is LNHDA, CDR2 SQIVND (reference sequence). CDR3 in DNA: TGTGCCAGTAGCAATAGGGGAGGACTAGCGGGACGCACCGGGGAGCTGTTTTTT. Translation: CASSNRGGLAGRTGELFF.

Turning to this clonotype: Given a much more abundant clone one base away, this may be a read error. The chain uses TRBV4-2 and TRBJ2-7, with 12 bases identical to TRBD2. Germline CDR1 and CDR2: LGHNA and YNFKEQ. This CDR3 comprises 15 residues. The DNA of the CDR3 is TGTGGCAGCAGCCAAGATTCTAGCGGGGGGGACGAGCAGTACTTC. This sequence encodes CGSSQDSSGGDEQYF.

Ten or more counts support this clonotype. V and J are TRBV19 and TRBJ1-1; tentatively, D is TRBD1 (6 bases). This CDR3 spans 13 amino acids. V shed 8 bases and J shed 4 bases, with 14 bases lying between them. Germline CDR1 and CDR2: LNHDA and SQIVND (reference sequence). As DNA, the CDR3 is TGTGCCAGTCTAGTGTTGGGGGCCACTGAAGCTTTCTTT. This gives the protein CASLVLGATEAFF.

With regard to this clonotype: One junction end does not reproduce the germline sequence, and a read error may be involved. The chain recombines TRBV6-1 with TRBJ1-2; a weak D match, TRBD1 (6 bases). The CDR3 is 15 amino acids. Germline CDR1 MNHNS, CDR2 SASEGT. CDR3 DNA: TGTGCCAGCAGCTCCCTACCGGGGGCGCAGGATGGCTACAACTTC. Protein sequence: CASSSLPGAQDGYNF.

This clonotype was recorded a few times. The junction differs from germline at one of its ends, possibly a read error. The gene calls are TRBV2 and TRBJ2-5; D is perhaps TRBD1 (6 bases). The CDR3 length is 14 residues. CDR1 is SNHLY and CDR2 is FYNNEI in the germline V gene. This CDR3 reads CASRKGHNEETQYF. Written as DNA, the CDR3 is TGTGCCAGCAGGAAGGGACACAATGAAGAGACACAGTACTTC.

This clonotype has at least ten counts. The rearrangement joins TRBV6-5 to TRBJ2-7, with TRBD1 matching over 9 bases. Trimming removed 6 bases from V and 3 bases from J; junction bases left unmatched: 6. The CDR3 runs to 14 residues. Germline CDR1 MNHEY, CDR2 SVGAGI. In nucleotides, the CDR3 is TGTGCCAGCAGGCGGGGACAGGGAAACTACGAGCAGTACTTC. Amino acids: CASRRGQGNYEQYF.

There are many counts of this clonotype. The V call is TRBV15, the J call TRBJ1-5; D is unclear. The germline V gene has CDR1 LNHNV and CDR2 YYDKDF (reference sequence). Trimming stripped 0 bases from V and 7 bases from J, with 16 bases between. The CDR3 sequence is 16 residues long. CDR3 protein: CATSRDIGQANQPQHF. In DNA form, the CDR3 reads TGTGCCACCAGCAGAGATATCGGGCAGGCTAACCAGCCCCAGCATTTT.

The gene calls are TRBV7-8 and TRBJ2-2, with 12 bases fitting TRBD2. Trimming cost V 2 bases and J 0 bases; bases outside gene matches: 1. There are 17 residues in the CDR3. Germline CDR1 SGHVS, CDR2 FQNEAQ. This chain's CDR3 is CASSLRLAGANTGELFF. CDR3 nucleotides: TGTGCCAGCAGCTTACGACTAGCGGGGGCGAACACCGGGGAGCTGTTTTTT.

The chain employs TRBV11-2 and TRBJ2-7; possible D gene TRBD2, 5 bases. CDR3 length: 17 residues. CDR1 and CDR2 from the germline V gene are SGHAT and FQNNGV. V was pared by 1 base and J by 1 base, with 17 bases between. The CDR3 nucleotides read TGTGCCAGCAGCTTAGTAGCGCCGCGGCTCCTTTCCTACGAGCAGTACTTC. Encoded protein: CASSLVAPRLLSYEQYF.

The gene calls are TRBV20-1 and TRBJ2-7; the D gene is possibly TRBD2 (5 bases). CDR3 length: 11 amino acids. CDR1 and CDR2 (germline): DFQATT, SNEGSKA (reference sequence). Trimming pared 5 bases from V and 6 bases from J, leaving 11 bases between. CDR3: CSAWTPGEQYF. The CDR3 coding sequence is TGCAGTGCTTGGACTCCGGGCGAGCAGTACTTC.